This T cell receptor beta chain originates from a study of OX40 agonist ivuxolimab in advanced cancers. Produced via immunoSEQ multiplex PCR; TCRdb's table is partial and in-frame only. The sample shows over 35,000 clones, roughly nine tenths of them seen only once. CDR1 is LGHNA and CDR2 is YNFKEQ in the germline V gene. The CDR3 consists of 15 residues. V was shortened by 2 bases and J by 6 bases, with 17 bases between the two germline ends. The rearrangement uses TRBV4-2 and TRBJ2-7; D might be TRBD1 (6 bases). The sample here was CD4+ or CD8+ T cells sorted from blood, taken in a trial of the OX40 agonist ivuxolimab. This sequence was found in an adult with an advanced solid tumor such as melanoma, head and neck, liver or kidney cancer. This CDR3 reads CASSQLGFRGCEQYF. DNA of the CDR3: TGTGCCAGCAGCCAACTGGGGTTCAGGGGTTGCGAGCAGTACTTC.